This T cell receptor (beta chain) was captured by sequencing in a study of T cell changes during pregnancy in multiple sclerosis. Germline CDR1 LNHNV, CDR2 YYDKDF (reference sequence). Trimming shortened V by 11 bases and J by 1 base, and 14 bases separated the two germline ends. CDR3 length equals 13 residues. TCRdb's copy holds only in-frame clones and misses some; the assay was immunoSEQ multiplex PCR. The top ten clones hold roughly 5.1% of a sample with about 32,000 clones, around nine tenths of them seen once. This chain connects TRBV15 to TRBJ1-1, with a weak D call TRBD1 (5 bases). The TCR was taken from a female donor with multiple sclerosis, enrolled in a pregnancy study. The sample in question was CD8+ T cells from peripheral blood mononuclear cells, obtained in the first trimester of pregnancy. CDR3 region: CASSSGGNTEAFF. The CDR3 nucleotides are TGTGCCTCGAGCTCCGGGGGGAACACTGAAGCTTTCTTT.